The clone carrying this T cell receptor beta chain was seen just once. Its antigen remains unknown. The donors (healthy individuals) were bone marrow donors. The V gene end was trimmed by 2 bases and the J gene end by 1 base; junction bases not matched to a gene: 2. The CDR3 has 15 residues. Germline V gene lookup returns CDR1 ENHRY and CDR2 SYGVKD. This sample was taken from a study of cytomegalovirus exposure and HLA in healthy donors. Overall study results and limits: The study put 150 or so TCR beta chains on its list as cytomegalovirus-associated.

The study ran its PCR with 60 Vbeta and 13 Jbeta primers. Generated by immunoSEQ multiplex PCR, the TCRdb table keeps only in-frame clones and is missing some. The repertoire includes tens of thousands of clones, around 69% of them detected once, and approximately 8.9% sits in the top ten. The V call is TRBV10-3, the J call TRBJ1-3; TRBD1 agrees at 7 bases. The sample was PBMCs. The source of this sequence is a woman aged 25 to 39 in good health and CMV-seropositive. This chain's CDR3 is CAISETGVSGNTIYF. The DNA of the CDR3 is TGTGCCATCAGTGAGACAGGGGTTTCTGGAAACACCATATATTTT.